This is a list of T cell receptor beta chains from one sample in a study of shared T cell receptors in the human thymus. The table came from immunoSEQ multiplex PCR; TCRdb's copy has only in-frame clones and leaves some out. The sample lists roughly 560,000 clones; around 78% were seen once. This same sample was also taken into another study, of human thymus T cells.

The sample comprised thymocytes. Receptors were obtained from a boy under two years old with a congenital heart defect. Both conserved end residues are part of each CDR3. The D gene is left open where the match is weak. Not all rows give a size; the values are once, few, many and, for expanded clones, a class.

clone_size d_call j_call cdr3_length v_call cdr3_aa cdr3_nt
. TRBD1 TRBJ1-5 18 TRBV10-2 CASSESPTGQGAVQPQHF TGCGCCAGCAGTGAGTCGCCTACGGGACAGGGGGCAGTTCAGCCCCAGCATTTT
. . TRBJ2-7 15 TRBV5-1 CASSSGVLGFYEQYF TGCGCCAGCAGCTCTGGAGTACTAGGTTTCTACGAGCAGTACTTC
. TRBD1 TRBJ1-2 15 TRBV27 CASSMRGQGDYGYTF TGTGCCAGCAGTATGAGGGGACAGGGGGATTATGGCTACACCTTC
once TRBD1 TRBJ2-5 13 TRBV29-1 CSVGTGGNETQYF TGCAGCGTGGGGACAGGAGGTAATGAGACCCAGTACTTC
few . TRBJ2-1 14 TRBV5-6 CASLTGLLHNEQFF TGTGCCAGTCTAACTGGACTACTTCACAATGAGCAGTTCTTC
. TRBD1 TRBJ2-7 14 TRBV25-1 CASSGPGQNYEQYF TGTGCCAGCAGTGGGCCGGGACAGAACTACGAGCAGTACTTC
. TRBD2 TRBJ2-7 15 TRBV4-1 CASSPLAGGPYEQYF TGCGCCAGCAGCCCATTAGCGGGAGGGCCCTACGAGCAGTACTTC
. TRBD2 TRBJ2-1 13 TRBV27 CASSLTSGNEQFF TGTGCCAGCAGTCTGACTAGCGGGAATGAGCAGTTCTTC
. TRBD2 TRBJ2-7 16 TRBV5-1 CASSAGLAGILYEQYF TGCGCCAGCAGCGCGGGACTAGCGGGGATTCTATACGAGCAGTACTTC
. TRBD1 TRBJ2-7 16 TRBV28 CASSSSGTGSSYEQYF TGTGCCAGCAGTTCGTCGGGGACAGGATCCTCCTACGAGCAGTACTTC
once . TRBJ2-1 16 TRBV14 CASSPVHRRFDNEQFF TGTGCCAGCAGCCCCGTGCACCGGCGGTTTGACAATGAGCAGTTCTTC
. . TRBJ2-1 16 TRBV7-8 CASSFSPASPYNEQFF TGTGCCAGCAGCTTTTCCCCCGCTAGCCCCTACAATGAGCAGTTCTTC
. TRBD1 TRBJ2-7 15 TRBV7-3 CASSLTTGGEYEQYF TGTGCCAGCAGCTTAACGACAGGGGGCGAGTACGAGCAGTACTTC
few TRBD1 TRBJ1-3 18 TRBV7-8 CASSLVAPQGLSGNTIYF TGTGCCAGCAGCTTAGTAGCCCCACAGGGGCTCTCTGGAAACACCATATATTTT
once . TRBJ1-5 13 TRBV5-6 CASSLGSGGKEHF TGTGCCAGCAGCTTGGGCTCTGGCGGAAAAGAGCATTTT
. . TRBJ2-3 13 TRBV29-1 CSVEKPGTDTQYF TGCAGCGTTGAAAAGCCCGGGACAGATACGCAGTATTTT
. TRBD2 TRBJ2-3 18 TRBV14 CASSPDGTSGFGTDTQYF TGTGCCAGCAGCCCAGACGGGACTAGCGGATTTGGCACAGATACGCAGTATTTT
. . TRBJ2-1 12 TRBV29-1 CSVVRAYNEQFF TGCAGCGTTGTACGGGCCTACAATGAGCAGTTCTTC
once TRBD1 TRBJ2-7 16 TRBV6-1 CASSDPTGADWGEQYF TGTGCCAGCAGTGACCCGACAGGGGCCGACTGGGGCGAGCAGTACTTC
. . TRBJ2-2 14 TRBV15 CATSRDGATGELFF TGTGCCACCAGCAGAGATGGGGCCACCGGGGAGCTGTTTTTT
. . TRBJ2-7 14 TRBV4-3 CASSQEDGGYEQYF TGCGCCAGCAGCCAAGAGGACGGGGGCTACGAGCAGTACTTC
few TRBD2 TRBJ2-3 17 TRBV18 CASSPRPREGISDTQYF TGTGCCAGCTCACCACGGCCGCGGGAGGGCATCTCAGATACGCAGTATTTT
. . TRBJ2-5 15 TRBV27 CASSSGLGDQETQYF TGTGCCAGCAGTTCGGGTTTAGGGGACCAAGAGACCCAGTACTTC
. . TRBJ2-3 20 TRBV12-5 CASGRYGDSDSRREADTQYF TGTGCTAGTGGTCGATATGGGGACAGCGACAGTAGGCGGGAAGCAGATACGCAGTATTTT
. . TRBJ1-1 13 TRBV27 CASRYECGTEAFF TGTGCCAGCAGGTACGAGTGTGGCACTGAAGCTTTCTTT
. TRBD1 TRBJ1-1 16 TRBV11-3 CASSLFGGQANTEAFF TGTGCCAGCAGCCTCTTTGGGGGACAGGCTAACACTGAAGCTTTCTTT
. . TRBJ1-3 15 TRBV28 CASSFGGELGNTIYF TGTGCCAGCAGTTTTGGGGGGGAGTTGGGAAACACCATATATTTT
. TRBD2 TRBJ2-1 17 TRBV4-1 CASSRRTSGDSYNEQFF TGCGCCAGCAGCCGAAGGACTAGCGGGGACTCCTACAATGAGCAGTTCTTC
few . TRBJ2-7 18 TRBV11-2 CASSLGLGTPYLPYEQYF TGTGCCAGCAGCTTAGGGCTCGGGACACCCTATCTTCCCTACGAGCAGTACTTC
once . TRBJ2-3 18 TRBV14 CASSRGSQGRTQGDTQYF TGTGCCAGCAGCCGTGGGTCGCAAGGCCGTACCCAGGGGGATACGCAGTATTTT
. . TRBJ1-6 18 TRBV28 CASSSSDPSGGGSSPLHF TGTGCCAGCAGTTCTTCCGACCCCTCCGGGGGAGGGAGTTCACCCCTCCACTTT
. . TRBJ1-2 13 TRBV10-2 CATEPGQGHGYTF TGCGCCACCGAGCCGGGACAAGGGCATGGCTACACCTTC
. TRBD1 TRBJ1-2 15 TRBV7-9 CASSSDREGWYGYTF TGTGCCAGCAGCTCGGACAGGGAGGGGTGGTATGGCTACACCTTC
. TRBD1 TRBJ2-1 10 TRBV29-1 CSVEDRAGVF TGCAGCGTAGAGGACAGGGCAGGGGTCTTC
. TRBD2 TRBJ2-7 18 TRBV7-2 CASSLVAGAVHESYEQYF TGTGCCAGCAGCTTAGTCGCGGGAGCGGTACATGAGTCCTACGAGCAGTACTTC
. . TRBJ2-3 12 TRBV5-4 CASSVVTDTQYF TGTGCCAGCAGCGTCGTCACAGATACGCAGTATTTT
once TRBD1 TRBJ1-1 15 TRBV4-3 CASSLARDRGIAAFF TGCGCCAGCAGCCTCGCCCGGGACAGGGGAATTGCGGCTTTCTTT
once . TRBJ2-5 11 TRBV6-5 CASSRDGEQYF TGTGCCAGCAGTCGCGATGGAGAGCAGTACTTC
. . TRBJ2-3 14 TRBV2 CASRQAGGTDTQYF TGTGCCAGCAGGCAGGCAGGGGGGACAGATACGCAGTATTTT
. TRBD2 TRBJ2-1 16 TRBV11-2 CASSLDTSGSLGEQFF TGTGCCAGCAGCTTAGACACTAGCGGGAGTTTGGGTGAGCAGTTCTTC
. . TRBJ2-1 16 TRBV19 CASSITSRTSLGEQFF TGTGCCAGTAGTATAACCTCACGAACTAGCTTGGGTGAGCAGTTCTTC
few . TRBJ2-7 10 TRBV10-2 CASANYEQYF TGCGCCAGTGCTAACTACGAGCAGTACTTC
. . TRBJ1-6 13 TRBV29-1 CSAQVRGNSPLHF TGCAGCGCCCAGGTCCGTGGTAATTCACCCCTCCACTTT
. TRBD1 TRBJ1-1 14 TRBV6-6 CASRQGAKNTEAFF TGTGCCAGCAGACAGGGGGCGAAGAACACTGAAGCTTTCTTT
. . TRBJ2-5 13 TRBV5-3 CARNHSGPQTQYF TGTGCCAGAAACCATAGCGGCCCCCAGACCCAGTACTTC
. . TRBJ2-3 15 TRBV5-6 CASSWWEDSTDTQYF TGTGCCAGCAGCTGGTGGGAGGATAGCACAGATACGCAGTATTTT
. TRBD1 TRBJ2-3 14 TRBV6-5 CASSGGQSTDTQYF TGTGCCAGCAGTGGGGGACAGTCCACAGATACGCAGTATTTT
once TRBD1 TRBJ1-1 16 TRBV27 CASSSLTTGKNTEAFF TGTGCCAGCAGTTCATTAACGACAGGGAAGAACACTGAAGCTTTCTTT